This T cell receptor (beta chain) is from a study of T cells in Graves' hyperthyroidism and ophthalmopathy. No progression to ophthalmopathy during 18 months of follow-up defined stable disease. The PBMCs had their origin in 8.5 to 10 ml of fresh peripheral blood. What was amplified from RNA transcripts were TCR beta CDR3 regions. The HTBI primer set drove a first-round RT-PCR of the TCR CDR3. MiXCR, applied by TCRdb to the multiplex PCR reads, yields one record per CDR3 protein. The profile shows 400,000 to 500,000 distinct CDR3 sequences, roughly 14% of them singletons. Germline lookup yields CDR1 SGHTA and CDR2 FQGTGA. This CDR3 has 18 amino acids. Germline trimming cut 0 bases from V and 6 bases from J; bases unmatched to any gene: 11. On this clonotype itself: Its antigen is not identified.

Study-wide results and caveats: Patients with ophthalmopathy were separated from those with stable hyperthyroidism by a 13 V-J model. The majority of expanded thyroid clonotypes above 0.001 also appeared in blood.

The TCR comes from a woman under 30 with Graves' hyperthyroidism. The material sequenced was blood. The rearrangement joins TRBV7-3 to TRBJ2-2, with 9 bases aligning to TRBD2. In DNA, the CDR3 is TGTGCCAGCAGCTTAACGACCCCCCGTAGCGGGAGCGCCGGGGAGCTGTTTTTT. Protein: CASSLTTPRSGSAGELFF.